This TCR beta chain was sequenced for a study of cytomegalovirus exposure and HLA in healthy donors. The PCR employed 60 Vbeta primers together with 13 Jbeta primers. Some clones are missing from TCRdb's copy, which holds only in-frame ones; the method was immunoSEQ multiplex PCR. This table has under 250,000 clones, roughly 79% appearing once. The germline gives CDR1 SQVTM, CDR2 ANQGSEA. The ends were cut back, 7 bases at V and 4 bases at J, with 17 bases in the middle. This CDR3 has 14 amino acids. This clone has just a few counts. Its specificity is unknown. Study-wide findings and caveats: In all likelihood, a cluster of highly shared sequence variants was a sequencing artifact. Earlier findings revealed that most TCR beta V segments proved productive either about 87% or about 30% of the time. According to the study, around 180 TCR beta chains were cytomegalovirus-associated. In a later analysis, most CMV-associated TCR beta chains appeared HLA-restricted.

This chain links TRBV29-1 with TRBJ2-1, with a possible D match to TRBD1 (5 bases). Specimen: PBMCs. The sequence was obtained from a man younger than 40 in good health and CMV-seronegative. The CDR3: CSAPQGPSYNEQFF. The CDR3 coding sequence is TGCAGCGCACCCCAGGGCCCCTCGTACAATGAGCAGTTCTTC.